This entry describes one T cell receptor (beta chain). The entry originates in a study of blood T cell repertoires in COVID-19. On the study more broadly: PBMCs, B-cell-depleted T cells, or T cells were the source of the cDNA or gDNA that made up the material.

The germline V and J ends were trimmed by 6 bases and 0 bases, with 15 bases remaining between them. The CDR3 is 16 amino acids. Germline CDR1 and CDR2: SEHNR and FQNEAQ (reference sequence). As originally analysed: Nucleated cell number was recorded as an estimate derived from reference gene primer amplification. Profiling relied on immunoSEQ multiplex PCR, and the TCRdb table lists in-frame clones only, not all of them. The DNA was the basis for D and trimming; V, J and clone size are from that table. The sample consists of hundreds of thousands of clones, 88% of them appearing once. Researchers sorted participants into cohorts using their self-reported clinical history.

Input material: PBMCs or T cells enriched from blood (not recorded which). The clonotype originates from a woman between 40 and 50 years old with acute COVID-19. This sequence joins TRBV7-9 and TRBJ1-3; D ambiguous. The CDR3: CASRSAGYHSGNTIYF. CDR3 in DNA: TGTGCCAGCAGGTCGGCAGGCTATCACTCTGGAAACACCATATATTTT.